Each of the 12 T cell receptor beta chains below was sequenced from the same sample in a study of T cell changes during pregnancy in multiple sclerosis (dated by TCRdb to 2018 to 2020). To prepare the library, the immunoSEQ multiplex PCR assay was applied. In TCRdb, the immuneACCESS table is reduced to in-frame sequences with V and J assigned. These tables do not hold every clone; where another copy was compared, an unresolved V gene accounts for under half, and the others remain unexplained. In all, the sample holds 35,000 to 45,000 clones, and over 80% of those were seen once. The top ten constitute approximately 1.2% of the sample. Source material: peripheral blood. These receptors came from a female donor with multiple sclerosis, enrolled in a pregnancy study.

The chain recombines TRBV30 with TRBJ1-2; 8 bases line up with TRBD1. CDR1 is GTSNPN, CDR2 SVGIG, per germline (reference sequence). The CDR3 consists of 17 residues. V was clipped by 0 bases and J by 3 bases; unmatched bases: 12. The CDR3 bases are TGTGCCTGGAGTGTGCGGACAGGGACCGCCGGGGACTATGGCTACACCTTC. Protein sequence: CAWSVRTGTAGDYGYTF.

This sequence joins TRBV5-6 and TRBJ1-3; perhaps TRBD1 as D (5 bases). The CDR3 spans 16 residues. Germline loops: CDR1 SGHDT, CDR2 YYEEEE. Trimming cost V 2 bases and J 1 base, with 13 bases left between them. This CDR3 is CASSFWGGLSGNTIYF. The CDR3, as DNA: TGTGCCAGCAGCTTTTGGGGGGGACTTTCTGGAAACACCATATATTTT.

V gene TRBV5-1 combines with J gene TRBJ1-1, with D perhaps matching TRBD1 (5 bases). The CDR3 runs 14 residues. The V end lost 4 bases, the J end lost 7 bases, and 17 bases lay between the germline ends. CDR1 and CDR2 (germline): SGHRS, YFSETQ. CDR3 nucleotides: TGCGCCAGCAGCCCCGACGGGCAGGGCAGTGAAGCTTTCTTT. This encodes CASSPDGQGSEAFF.

V and J are TRBV7-2 and TRBJ2-5; 12 bases fit TRBD2. CDR3 length: 17 amino acids. CDR1 is SGHTA and CDR2 is FQGNSA in the germline V gene. The V and J ends lost 1 base and 6 bases, in that order; junction bases with no gene match: 9. The CDR3 DNA sequence: TGTGCCAGCAGCTTAGGGGAAGGACTAGCGGGATGGAAGACCCAGTACTTC. It encodes CASSLGEGLAGWKTQYF.

V and J are TRBV29-1 and TRBJ2-5, with D unclear. This CDR3 comprises 11 residues. Germline CDR1 is SQVTM and CDR2 is ANQGSEA. V lost 7 bases and J 2 bases, leaving 8 bases between the germline ends. The CDR3 DNA is TGCAGCGCCTGGTCACAAGAGACCCAGTACTTC. It codes for CSAWSQETQYF. Complete variable domain (other parts from reference TRBV29-1 and TRBJ2-5): SAVISQKPSRDICQRGTSLTIQCQVDSQVTMMFWYRQQPGQSLTLIATANQGSEATYESGFVIDKFPISRPNLTFSTLTVSNMSPEDSSIYLCSAWSQETQYFGPGTRLLVL.

This chain connects TRBV9 to TRBJ1-4; D unresolved. Trimming removed 4 bases from V and 0 bases from J, with 10 bases in between. CDR1 is SGDLS, CDR2 YYNGEE, per germline. The CDR3 contains 15 residues. CDR3 sequence (DNA): TGTGCCAGCAGCCACTTTGTGGCAACTAATGAAAAACTGTTTTTT. Amino acids: CASSHFVATNEKLFF. Complete variable domain (other parts from reference TRBV9 and TRBJ1-4): DSGVTQTPKHLITATGQRVTLRCSPRSGDLSVYWYQQSLDQGLQFLIQYYNGEERAKGNILERFSAQQFPDLHSELNLSSLELGDSALYFCASSHFVATNEKLFFGSGTQLSVL.

J is TRBJ2-2 and V is TRBV5-4; TRBD2 matches 8 bases. The V segment lost 0 bases and the J segment 4 bases; nucleotides outside the gene matches: 8. The CDR3 extends over 17 amino acids. Germline CDR1 is SGHNT and CDR2 is YYREEE (reference sequence). The CDR3 sequence: CASSLDLGTRATGELFF. The CDR3 DNA reads TGTGCCAGCAGCTTGGATTTAGGGACTAGGGCCACCGGGGAGCTGTTTTTT.

The chain has TRBV2 and TRBJ1-1; possible D gene TRBD1, 6 bases. Germline-derived CDR1 and CDR2 are SNHLY and FYNNEI. The CDR3 spans 12 residues. The V gene lost 1 base and the J gene lost 10 bases, with 10 bases spanning the gap. This CDR3 reads CASSEDRVGAFF. The CDR3 bases are TGTGCCAGCAGTGAAGACAGGGTTGGAGCTTTCTTT.

This sequence joins TRBV4-1 and TRBJ2-3, with unresolved D. Trimming pared 2 bases from V and 0 bases from J, leaving 12 bases between. Germline CDR1 is MGHRA and CDR2 is YSYEKL. The CDR3 sequence is 16 residues long. CDR3 in DNA: TGCGCCAGCAGCCAACTGGGCGTGGGGAGCACAGATACGCAGTATTTT. Its translation is CASSQLGVGSTDTQYF.

Only one count was recorded for this clone. The chain couples TRBV10-1 to TRBJ2-5, with 7 bases matching TRBD1. The V segment lost 5 bases and the J segment 7 bases; nucleotides outside the gene matches: 7. The germline V gene has CDR1 WNHNN and CDR2 SYGVQD (reference sequence). This CDR3 spans 13 amino acids. CDR3 sequence (DNA): TGCGCCAGCAGTCAGGGCCCAGGGGGGACCCAGTACTTC. Translated: CASSQGPGGTQYF.

The chain combines TRBV7-2 with TRBJ2-7; D not resolved. The CDR3 is 11 residues long. CDR1 SGHTA and CDR2 FQGNSA come from the germline V gene. V was pared by 5 bases and J by 6 bases, with 8 bases between. As DNA, the CDR3 is TGTGCCAGCAGCGCCTTCGCCGAGCAGTACTTC. It encodes CASSAFAEQYF.

This clone was counted between two and nine times. The chain links TRBV4-1 to TRBJ2-2, with 10 nucleotides matching TRBD2. The germline gives CDR1 MGHRA, CDR2 YSYEKL. The CDR3 has 15 amino acids. V shed 3 bases, J shed 6 bases, and the junction held 4 bases outside the gene matches. Here the CDR3 DNA reads TGCGCCAGCAGCCACCCCCTAGCGGGAGCCGGGGAGCTGTTTTTT. Translated, it gives CASSHPLAGAGELFF.